The 21 T cell receptor beta chains listed next were all sequenced from one sample in a study of T-cell reconstitution after alpha-beta-depleted transplantation in children. A TCRbeta library incorporating unique molecular identifiers was prepared. From the PCR reads, TCRdb called clonotypes with MiXCR, one entry per CDR3 protein. In the table there are hundreds of thousands of distinct CDR3 sequences, around 13% of which are singletons. Specimen: PBMCs, collected before TCRalphabeta/CD19-depleted stem cell transplant. These TCRs come from a girl under 10 years old with congenital amegakaryocytic thrombocytopenia, due to receive a stem cell transplant.

In nucleotides, the CDR3 is TGTGCCAGCTCACTCCAGGCCCTGGACTCCTACGAGCAGTACTTC. Translated, it gives CASSLQALDSYEQYF. The chain employs TRBV18 and TRBJ2-7; D remains ambiguous. The CDR3 sequence is 15 residues long. V lost 4 bases and J 0 bases, leaving 13 bases between the germline ends. CDR1 and CDR2 from the germline V gene are KGHSH and LQKENI.

The sample holds many counts of this clonotype. This rearrangement joins TRBV7-9 to TRBJ2-7, with no clear D. Germline V gives CDR1 SEHNR, CDR2 FQNEAQ (reference sequence). Trimming shortened V by 5 bases and J by 1 base, and 6 bases separated the two germline ends. This CDR3 spans 12 amino acids. CDR3 nucleotides: TGTGCCAGCAGCCCAAAGTCCTACGAGCAGTACTTC. This sequence encodes CASSPKSYEQYF.

The chain uses TRBV14 and TRBJ2-7; D ambiguous. This CDR3 is 15 amino acids long. Germline lookup yields CDR1 SGHDN and CDR2 FVKESK. V was trimmed by 1 base and J by 0 bases, leaving 10 bases between them. This chain's CDR3 is CASSQVVGNSYEQYF. The CDR3 nucleotides are TGTGCCAGCAGCCAAGTAGTTGGGAACTCCTACGAGCAGTACTTC.

This clonotype was found many times. The rearrangement uses TRBV11-2 and TRBJ2-1; a possible D gene is TRBD2 (6 bases). CDR3 length equals 16 residues. The V end was cut by 2 bases, the J end by 4 bases, with 15 bases between. Germline CDR1 reads SGHAT; CDR2 reads FQNNGV. CDR3: CASSLRFGSRYNEQFF. As DNA, the CDR3 is TGTGCCAGCAGCTTACGTTTCGGGAGTAGATACAATGAGCAGTTCTTC. Full variable domain (missing parts from reference TRBV11-2 and TRBJ2-1): EAGVAQSPRYKIIEKRQSVAFWCNPISGHATLYWYQQILGQGPKLLIQFQNNGVVDDSQLPKDRFSAERLKGVDSTLKIQPAKLEDSAVYLCASSLRFGSRYNEQFFGPGTRLTVL.

This clonotype has at least ten counts. The chain combines TRBV5-1 with TRBJ2-1; 7 bases line up with TRBD2. The germline CDR1 and CDR2 sequences are SGHRS and YFSETQ. This CDR3 is 17 amino acids long. The trim removed 2 bases at V and 4 bases at J, leaving 12 bases unmatched. The CDR3 DNA is TGCGCCAGCAGCTTAAGGGACTATAATGTCTTTTACAATGAGCAGTTCTTC. The encoded protein is CASSLRDYNVFYNEQFF.

This chain uses TRBV7-3 with TRBJ1-5; perhaps TRBD1 as D (6 bases). CDR1 is SGHTA and CDR2 is FQGTGA in the germline V gene. The CDR3 runs 13 residues. The germline V and J ends were trimmed by 5 bases and 7 bases, with 12 bases remaining between them. The CDR3 loop is CASSTQGGQPQHF. CDR3 DNA sequence: TGTGCCAGCAGCACACAGGGCGGGCAGCCCCAGCATTTT.

This clonotype appeared a single time. This sequence may be a read error, since a much larger clone differs from it by one base. The V gene is TRBV10-3, the J gene TRBJ2-2; D perhaps matches TRBD2 (5 bases). The CDR3 contains 14 residues. Germline values: CDR1 ENHRY, CDR2 SYGVKD. CDR3 sequence (DNA): TGTGCCATCAGTACGTCCACGAACACCGGGGAGCTGTCTTTT. Translated: CAISTSTNTGELSF.

This clonotype was seen at least ten times. The chain has TRBV7-9 and TRBJ2-7; 11 positions agree with TRBD1. The CDR3 loop spans 15 amino acids. Germline V gives CDR1 SEHNR, CDR2 FQNEAQ (reference sequence). V gave up 5 bases and J gave up 5 bases; unmatched junction bases: 8. Written as DNA, the CDR3 is TGTGCCAGCAGCCACGCAGGGACAGGGGGTAACGAGCAGTACTTC. Translation: CASSHAGTGGNEQYF.

This clonotype showed up many times. The genes are TRBV29-1 and TRBJ2-1, with 8 bases identical to TRBD2. The CDR3 extends over 14 amino acids. Trimming cost V 4 bases and J 7 bases; bases outside gene matches: 9. From germline, CDR1 is SQVTM and CDR2 ANQGSEA. The CDR3 sequence is CSVGGLGSRNEQFF. As DNA, the CDR3 is TGCAGCGTTGGGGGACTAGGCAGTAGGAATGAGCAGTTCTTC.

This clonotype was counted only a few times. The genes are TRBV15 and TRBJ2-2, with TRBD1 identical over 7 bases. The CDR3 covers 15 residues. J gave up 4 bases and V 0 bases, and 2 bases lay outside the gene matches. CDR1 and CDR2 (germline): LNHNV, YYDKDF (reference sequence). In nucleotides, the CDR3 is TGTGCCACCAGCAGAGACAACAGGGGCACCGGGGAGCTGTTTTTT. Its translation: CATSRDNRGTGELFF. The full variable domain, its missing parts supplied by reference TRBV15 and TRBJ2-2, is DAMVIQNPRYQVTQFGKPVTLSCSQTLNHNVMYWYQQKSSQAPKLLFHYYDKDFNNEADTPDNFQSRRPNTSFCFLDIRSPGLGDTAMYLCATSRDNRGTGELFFGEGSRLTVL.

This clonotype has a single count. The V and J genes are TRBV12-3 or TRBV12-4 and TRBJ2-1; the match to TRBD2 covers 7 bases. The trim removed 6 bases at V and 3 bases at J, leaving 14 bases unmatched. The CDR3 has 17 residues. CDR3 bases: TGTGCCAGCAGCCGAACCACGGGAGGCTCGATCTACAATGAGCAGTTCTTC. Translation: CASSRTTGGSIYNEQFF.

This clonotype occurred many times. V is TRBV12-3 or TRBV12-4 and J is TRBJ2-4; 7 bases line up with TRBD2. This CDR3 is built from 17 residues. The V and J ends lost 4 bases and 2 bases, in that order; junction bases with no gene match: 11. The CDR3, as DNA: TGTGCCAGCAGTTCCCTTTGGGGGGAGGGCCCCAAAAACATTCAGTACTTC. It yields the protein CASSSLWGEGPKNIQYF.

The gene calls are TRBV12-3 or TRBV12-4 and TRBJ2-7; possible D gene TRBD2, 5 bases. Trimming removed 8 bases at V and 3 bases at J, with 14 bases between. The CDR3 is made up of 13 amino acids. In DNA, the CDR3 is TGTGCCAGCGGGAGCGTAACCTACTACGAGCAGTACTTC. Protein: CASGSVTYYEQYF.

This clonotype has at least ten counts. The chain links TRBV28 to TRBJ2-5; 8 bases map to TRBD2. V lost 5 bases and J lost 2; bases outside the gene matches: 19. Germline lookup yields CDR1 MDHEN and CDR2 SYDVKM. CDR3 length equals 19 residues. CDR3 bases: TGTGCCAGCAGTCCCCTCCTCGGGGGGGGCAGGCGGGAACAAGAGACCCAGTACTTC. It encodes CASSPLLGGGRREQETQYF.

The genes are TRBV12-3 or TRBV12-4 and TRBJ2-7; 9 bases fit TRBD2. V shed 3 bases, J shed 4 bases, and the junction held 4 bases outside the gene matches. The CDR3 contains 14 residues. CDR3: CASSLREGPYEQYF. DNA of the CDR3: TGTGCCAGCAGTTTGCGGGAGGGCCCGTACGAGCAGTACTTC.

This chain links TRBV20-1 with TRBJ2-7; tentative D call: TRBD2 (7 bases). V was clipped by 3 bases and J by 6 bases, with 12 bases between them. The CDR3 sequence is 12 residues long. From germline, CDR1 is DFQATT and CDR2 SNEGSKA (reference sequence). CDR3 region: CSASGGGGEQYF. The CDR3, as DNA: TGCAGTGCTAGCGGGGGCGGGGGCGAGCAGTACTTC.

This clonotype has at least ten counts. This chain joins TRBV29-1 and TRBJ2-3; 9 bases fit TRBD2. The junction had 6 bases not matched to a gene; V was cut back by 6 bases and J by 2 bases. The CDR3 is 14 amino acids. CDR1 and CDR2 from the germline V gene are SQVTM and ANQGSEA. CDR3 sequence: CSVVEREDTDTQYF. CDR3 bases: TGCAGCGTAGTGGAGCGGGAGGACACAGATACGCAGTATTTT.

The table lists this clonotype with a count of one. This sequence joins TRBV7-6 and TRBJ1-1; tentatively, D is TRBD1 (5 bases). The V end was cut by 5 bases, the J end by 3 bases, with 19 bases between. CDR3 length equals 16 residues. The V gene's germline CDR1 is SGHVS and CDR2 FNYEAQ. The chain's CDR3 is CASSPGDVGRDTEAFF. Here the CDR3 DNA reads TGTGCCAGCAGCCCTGGGGACGTCGGAAGGGACACTGAAGCTTTCTTT.

This clonotype was recorded many times. The J gene is TRBJ2-7, the V gene TRBV11-2, with 8 positions matching TRBD2. The CDR3 consists of 14 residues. With 7 bases clipped from V and 0 bases from J, the junction kept 5 bases outside the gene matches. In germline, CDR1 is SGHAT, CDR2 FQNNGV. The CDR3 sequence is CASTSGLASYEQYF. The CDR3 DNA reads as TGTGCCAGCACCTCCGGACTAGCCTCCTACGAGCAGTACTTC.

This clonotype was picked up many times. The V gene is TRBV7-9, the J gene TRBJ1-3; D is undetermined. The CDR3 runs 16 residues. Germline V gene data show CDR1 as SEHNR and CDR2 as FQNEAQ (reference sequence). The ends were cut back, 2 bases at V and 0 bases at J, with 11 bases in the middle. The CDR3 sequence is CASSLTPDISGNTIYF. The DNA for the CDR3 is TGTGCCAGCAGCTTAACCCCGGATATCTCTGGAAACACCATATATTTT. The full variable domain, its missing parts supplied by reference TRBV7-9 and TRBJ1-3, is DTGVSQNPRHKITKRGQNVTFRCDPISEHNRLYWYRQTLGQGPEFLTYFQNEAQLEKSRLLSDRFSAERPKGSFSTLEIQRTEQGDSAMYLCASSLTPDISGNTIYFGEGSWLTVV.

The sample holds many counts of this clonotype. V and J are TRBV20-1 and TRBJ2-1; D remains unclear. This CDR3 contains 12 residues. Germline CDR1 is DFQATT and CDR2 is SNEGSKA (reference sequence). The germline V and J ends were trimmed by 4 bases and 0 bases, with 4 bases remaining between them. This chain's CDR3 is CSAISSYNEQFF. CDR3 nucleotide sequence: TGCAGTGCTATAAGCTCCTACAATGAGCAGTTCTTC.